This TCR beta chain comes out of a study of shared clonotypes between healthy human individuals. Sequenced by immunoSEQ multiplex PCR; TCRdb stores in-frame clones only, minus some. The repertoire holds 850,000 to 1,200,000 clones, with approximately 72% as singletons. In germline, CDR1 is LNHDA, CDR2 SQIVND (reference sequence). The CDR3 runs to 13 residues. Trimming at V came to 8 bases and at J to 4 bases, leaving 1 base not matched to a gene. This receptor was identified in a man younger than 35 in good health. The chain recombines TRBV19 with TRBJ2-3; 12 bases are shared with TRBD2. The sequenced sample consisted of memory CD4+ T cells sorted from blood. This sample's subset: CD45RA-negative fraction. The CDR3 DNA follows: TGTGCCAGTGGACTAGCGGGGTCAGATACGCAGTATTTT. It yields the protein CASGLAGSDTQYF. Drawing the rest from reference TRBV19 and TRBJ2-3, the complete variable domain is DGGITQSPKYLFRKEGQNVTLSCEQNLNHDAMYWYRQDPGQGLRLIYYSQIVNDFQKGDIAEGYSVSREKKESFPLTVTSAQKNPTAFYLCASGLAGSDTQYFGPGTRLTVL.